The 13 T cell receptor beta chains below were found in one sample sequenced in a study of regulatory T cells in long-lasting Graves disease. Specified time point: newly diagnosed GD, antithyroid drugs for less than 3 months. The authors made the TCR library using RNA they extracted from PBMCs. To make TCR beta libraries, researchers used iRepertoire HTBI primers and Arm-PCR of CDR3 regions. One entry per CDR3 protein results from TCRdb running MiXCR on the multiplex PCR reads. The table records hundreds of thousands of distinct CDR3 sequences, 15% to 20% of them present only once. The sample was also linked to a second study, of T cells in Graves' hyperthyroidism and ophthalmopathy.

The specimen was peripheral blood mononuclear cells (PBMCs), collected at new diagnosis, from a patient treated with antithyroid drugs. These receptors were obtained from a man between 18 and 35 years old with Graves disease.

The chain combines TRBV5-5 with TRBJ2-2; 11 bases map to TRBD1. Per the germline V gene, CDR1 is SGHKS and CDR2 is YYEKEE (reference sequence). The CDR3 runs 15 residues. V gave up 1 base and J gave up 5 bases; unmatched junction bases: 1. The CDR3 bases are TGTGCCAGCAGCTTGAGGGACAGGGGGACCGGGGAGCTGTTTTTT. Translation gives CASSLRDRGTGELFF.

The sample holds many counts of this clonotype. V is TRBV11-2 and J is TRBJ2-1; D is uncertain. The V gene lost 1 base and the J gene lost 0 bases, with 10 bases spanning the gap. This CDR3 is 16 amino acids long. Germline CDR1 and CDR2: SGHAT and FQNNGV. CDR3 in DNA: TGTGCCAGCAGCTTAGGTGGGGATAGCTCCTACAATGAGCAGTTCTTC. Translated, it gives CASSLGGDSSYNEQFF. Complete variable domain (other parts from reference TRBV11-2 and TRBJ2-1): EAGVAQSPRYKIIEKRQSVAFWCNPISGHATLYWYQQILGQGPKLLIQFQNNGVVDDSQLPKDRFSAERLKGVDSTLKIQPAKLEDSAVYLCASSLGGDSSYNEQFFGPGTRLTVL.

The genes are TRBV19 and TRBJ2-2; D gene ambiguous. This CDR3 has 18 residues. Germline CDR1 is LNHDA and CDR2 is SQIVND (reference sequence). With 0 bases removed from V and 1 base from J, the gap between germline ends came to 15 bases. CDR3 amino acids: CASSIELGQVKNTGELFF. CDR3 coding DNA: TGTGCCAGTAGTATAGAGCTGGGCCAGGTGAAGAACACCGGGGAGCTGTTTTTT.

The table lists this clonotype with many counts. In DNA, the CDR3 is TGTGCCAGCAGTTTAATCGGGTCCAATGAGCAGTTCTTC. Its protein is CASSLIGSNEQFF. The chain employs TRBV12-3 or TRBV12-4 and TRBJ2-1; D call uncertain. This CDR3 region has 13 residues. V lost 2 bases to trimming and J lost 6 bases, with 8 bases between them.

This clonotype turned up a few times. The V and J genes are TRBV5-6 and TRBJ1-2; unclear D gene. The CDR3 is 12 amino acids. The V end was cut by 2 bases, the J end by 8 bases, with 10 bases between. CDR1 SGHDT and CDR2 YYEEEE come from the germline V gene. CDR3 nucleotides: TGTGCCAGCAGCTTTGCGAAAACGGGCTACACCTTC. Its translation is CASSFAKTGYTF.

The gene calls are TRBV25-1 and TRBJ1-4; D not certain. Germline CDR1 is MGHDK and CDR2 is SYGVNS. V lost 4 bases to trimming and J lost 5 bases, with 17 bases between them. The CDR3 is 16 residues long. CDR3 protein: CASSAPSAGVNEKLFF. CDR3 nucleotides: TGTGCCAGCAGTGCCCCCTCGGCAGGCGTCAATGAAAAACTGTTTTTT.

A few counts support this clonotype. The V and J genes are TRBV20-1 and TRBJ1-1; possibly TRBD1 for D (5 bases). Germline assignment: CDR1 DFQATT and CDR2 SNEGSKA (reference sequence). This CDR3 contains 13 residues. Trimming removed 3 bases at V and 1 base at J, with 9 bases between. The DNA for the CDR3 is TGCAGTGCTAGTGGGGGGACGAACACTGAAGCTTTCTTT. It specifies CSASGGTNTEAFF.

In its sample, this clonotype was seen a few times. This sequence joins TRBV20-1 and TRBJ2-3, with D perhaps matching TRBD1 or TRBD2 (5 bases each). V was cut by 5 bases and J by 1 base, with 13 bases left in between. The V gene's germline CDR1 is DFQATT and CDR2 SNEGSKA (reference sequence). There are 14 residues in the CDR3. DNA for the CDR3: TGCAGTGCTTTTGAGGGGTCAGGCACAGATACGCAGTATTTT. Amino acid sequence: CSAFEGSGTDTQYF.

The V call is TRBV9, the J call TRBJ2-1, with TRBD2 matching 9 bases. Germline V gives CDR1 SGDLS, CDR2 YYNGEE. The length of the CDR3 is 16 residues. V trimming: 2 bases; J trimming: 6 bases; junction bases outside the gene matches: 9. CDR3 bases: TGTGCCAGCAGCGTGAAAATAGCGGGAGCGGCCAATGAGCAGTTCTTC. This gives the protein CASSVKIAGAANEQFF.

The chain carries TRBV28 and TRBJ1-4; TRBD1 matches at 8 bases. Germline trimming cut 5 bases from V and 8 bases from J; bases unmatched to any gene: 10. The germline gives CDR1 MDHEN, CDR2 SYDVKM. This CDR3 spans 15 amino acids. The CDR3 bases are TGTGCCAGCAGTCACAGCAGGGGGCTGGACGAAAAACTGTTTTTT. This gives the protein CASSHSRGLDEKLFF.

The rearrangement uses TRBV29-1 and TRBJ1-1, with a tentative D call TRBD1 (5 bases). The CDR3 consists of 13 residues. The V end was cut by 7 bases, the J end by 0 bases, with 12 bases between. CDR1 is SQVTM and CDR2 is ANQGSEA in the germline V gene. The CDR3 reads CSAGLVLNTEAFF. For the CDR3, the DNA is TGCAGCGCAGGGTTGGTTCTGAACACTGAAGCTTTCTTT. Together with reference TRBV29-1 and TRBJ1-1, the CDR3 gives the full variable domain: SAVISQKPSRDICQRGTSLTIQCQVDSQVTMMFWYRQQPGQSLTLIATANQGSEATYESGFVIDKFPISRPNLTFSTLTVSNMSPEDSSIYLCSAGLVLNTEAFFGQGTRLTVV.

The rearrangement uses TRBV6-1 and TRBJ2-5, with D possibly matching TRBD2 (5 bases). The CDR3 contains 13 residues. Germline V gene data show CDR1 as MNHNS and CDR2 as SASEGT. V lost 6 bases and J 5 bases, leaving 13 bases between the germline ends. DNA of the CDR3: TGTGCCAGCAGGCCTTGGCGGACTGAGACCCAGTACTTC. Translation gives CASRPWRTETQYF.

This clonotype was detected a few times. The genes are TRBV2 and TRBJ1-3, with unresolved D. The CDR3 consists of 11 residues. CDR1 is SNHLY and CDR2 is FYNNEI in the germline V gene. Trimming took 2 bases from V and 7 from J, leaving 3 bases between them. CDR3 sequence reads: CASSETNTIYF. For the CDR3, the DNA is TGTGCCAGCAGTGAAACGAACACCATATATTTT.